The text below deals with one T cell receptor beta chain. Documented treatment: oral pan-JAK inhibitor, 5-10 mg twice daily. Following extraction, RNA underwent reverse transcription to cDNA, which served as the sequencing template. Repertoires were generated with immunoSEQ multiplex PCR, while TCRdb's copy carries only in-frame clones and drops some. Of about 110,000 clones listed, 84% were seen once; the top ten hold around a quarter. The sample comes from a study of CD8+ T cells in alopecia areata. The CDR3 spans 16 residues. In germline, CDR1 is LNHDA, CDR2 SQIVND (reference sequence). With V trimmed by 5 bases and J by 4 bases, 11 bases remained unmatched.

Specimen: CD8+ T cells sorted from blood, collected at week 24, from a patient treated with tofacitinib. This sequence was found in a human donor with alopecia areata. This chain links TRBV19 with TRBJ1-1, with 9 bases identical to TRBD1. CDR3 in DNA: TGTGCCAGTAGTGCCAACAGGGGGCACAGGATCACTGAAGCTTTCTTT. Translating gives CASSANRGHRITEAFF.